Below are 2 T cell receptor beta chains sequenced from a single sample in a study of OX40 agonist ivuxolimab in advanced cancers. Generated by immunoSEQ multiplex PCR, the TCRdb table keeps only in-frame clones and is missing some. The data contain roughly 86,000 clones, just over 90% of them singletons. This material consisted of CD4+ or CD8+ T cells sorted from blood, taken in a trial of the OX40 agonist ivuxolimab. Source of these receptors: an adult with an advanced solid tumor such as melanoma, head and neck, liver or kidney cancer.

The rearrangement uses TRBV18 and TRBJ1-1; no clear D gene. Germline loops: CDR1 KGHSH, CDR2 LQKENI. The CDR3 loop spans 14 amino acids. Trimming took off 3 bases at V and 1 base at J, with 9 bases between the two ends. The chain's CDR3 is CASSPKRQNTEAFF. The DNA of the CDR3 is TGTGCCAGCTCACCTAAAAGACAGAACACTGAAGCTTTCTTT. The whole variable domain, remainder taken from reference TRBV18 and TRBJ1-1, is NAGVMQNPRHLVRRRGQEARLRCSPMKGHSHVYWYRQLPEEGLKFMVYLQKENIIDESGMPKERFSAEFPKEGPSILRIQQVVRGDSAAYFCASSPKRQNTEAFFGQGTRLTVV.

V usage is TRBV6-6 and J usage is TRBJ2-7; 10 positions agree with TRBD1. The V and J ends lost 2 bases and 6 bases, in that order; junction bases with no gene match: 7. CDR1 is MNHNY, CDR2 SVGAGI, per germline (reference sequence). There are 15 residues in the CDR3. The chain's CDR3 is CASSYHDRGRVEQYF. In DNA, the CDR3 is TGTGCCAGCAGTTACCACGACAGGGGGCGCGTCGAGCAGTACTTC.